This T cell receptor (beta chain) derives from a study of blood T cell repertoires in COVID-19. Across the whole study: Material from acute and convalescent COVID-19 was sourced from the United States, Italy and Spain. T cells, B-cell-depleted T cells, or PBMCs supplied cDNA or gDNA.

The CDR3 loop spans 14 amino acids. Trimming stripped 5 bases from V and 1 base from J, with 9 bases between. CDR1 and CDR2 from the germline V gene are SGHTA and FQGNSA. This table comes from immunoSEQ multiplex PCR, and its TCRdb copy is limited to in-frame clones, with some not included. The table records around 110,000 clones, 84% of them present only once. Participants' reported clinical history set cohort assignment. This receptor was obtained from a woman aged 25 to 39 who had recovered from COVID-19. The sequencing sample was made of PBMCs or T cells enriched from blood (not recorded which). V is TRBV7-2 and J is TRBJ1-5; D gene unclear. CDR3 amino acids: CASSLRLSNQPQHF. The CDR3 nucleotides read TGTGCCAGCAGCCTCCGACTGAGCAATCAGCCCCAGCATTTT.